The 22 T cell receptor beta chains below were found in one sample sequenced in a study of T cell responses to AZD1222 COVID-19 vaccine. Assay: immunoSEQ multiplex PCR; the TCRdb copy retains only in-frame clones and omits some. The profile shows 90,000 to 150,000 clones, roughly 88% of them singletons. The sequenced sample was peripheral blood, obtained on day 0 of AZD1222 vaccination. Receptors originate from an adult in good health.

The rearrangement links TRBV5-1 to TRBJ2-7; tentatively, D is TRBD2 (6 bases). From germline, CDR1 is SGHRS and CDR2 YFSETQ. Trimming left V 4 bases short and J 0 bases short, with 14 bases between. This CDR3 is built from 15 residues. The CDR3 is CASSPGRSSSYEQYF. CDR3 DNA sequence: TGCGCCAGCAGCCCGGGGAGGTCTAGCTCCTACGAGCAGTACTTC.

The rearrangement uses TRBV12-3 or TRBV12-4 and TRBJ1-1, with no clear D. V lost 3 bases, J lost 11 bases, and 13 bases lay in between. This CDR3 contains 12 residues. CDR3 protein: CASSFLQAGAFF. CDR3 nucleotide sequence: TGTGCCAGCAGTTTCCTGCAGGCCGGGGCTTTCTTT.

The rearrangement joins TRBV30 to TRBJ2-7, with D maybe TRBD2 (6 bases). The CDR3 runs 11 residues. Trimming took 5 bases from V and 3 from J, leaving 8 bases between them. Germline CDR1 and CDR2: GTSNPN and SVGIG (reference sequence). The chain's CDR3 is CAWRGIYEQYF. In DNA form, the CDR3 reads TGTGCCTGGCGGGGGATCTACGAGCAGTACTTC.

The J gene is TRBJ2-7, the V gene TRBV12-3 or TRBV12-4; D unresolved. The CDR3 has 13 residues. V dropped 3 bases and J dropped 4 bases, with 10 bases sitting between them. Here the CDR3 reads CASSFIRLYEQYF. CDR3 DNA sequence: TGTGCCAGCAGTTTTATACGCCTATACGAGCAGTACTTC.

The CDR3 DNA reads TGTGCCAGCAGGGTGGACTGGTATAATGAGCAGTTCTTC. It yields the protein CASRVDWYNEQFF. The chain links TRBV6-1 to TRBJ2-1, with D perhaps TRBD2 (5 bases). V shed 6 bases and J shed 7 bases, with 13 bases lying between them. Germline V gene data show CDR1 as MNHNS and CDR2 as SASEGT. The CDR3 length is 13 residues.

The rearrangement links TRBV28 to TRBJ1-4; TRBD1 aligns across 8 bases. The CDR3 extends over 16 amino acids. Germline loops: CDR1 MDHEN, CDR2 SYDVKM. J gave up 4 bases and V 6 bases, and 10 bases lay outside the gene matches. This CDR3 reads CASRTQGARDNEKLFF. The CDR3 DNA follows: TGTGCCAGCAGAACTCAGGGGGCTCGCGATAATGAAAAACTGTTTTTT.

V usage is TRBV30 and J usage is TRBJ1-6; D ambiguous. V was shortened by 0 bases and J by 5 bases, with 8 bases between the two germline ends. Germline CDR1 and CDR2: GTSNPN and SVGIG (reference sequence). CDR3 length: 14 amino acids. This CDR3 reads CAWSVVQHNSPLHF. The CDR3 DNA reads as TGTGCCTGGAGTGTAGTTCAACATAATTCACCCCTCCACTTT.

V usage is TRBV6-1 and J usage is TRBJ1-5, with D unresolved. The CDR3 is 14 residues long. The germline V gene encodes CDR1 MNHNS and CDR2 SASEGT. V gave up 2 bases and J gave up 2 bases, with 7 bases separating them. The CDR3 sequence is CASSEYGGNQPQHF. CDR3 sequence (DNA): TGTGCCAGCAGTGAATACGGGGGCAATCAGCCCCAGCATTTT.

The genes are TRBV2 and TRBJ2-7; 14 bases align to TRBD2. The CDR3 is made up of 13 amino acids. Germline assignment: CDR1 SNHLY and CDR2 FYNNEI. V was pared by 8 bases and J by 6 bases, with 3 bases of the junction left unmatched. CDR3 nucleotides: TGTGCCAGCGGACTAGCGGGAGGAGGCGAGCAGTACTTC. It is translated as CASGLAGGGEQYF.

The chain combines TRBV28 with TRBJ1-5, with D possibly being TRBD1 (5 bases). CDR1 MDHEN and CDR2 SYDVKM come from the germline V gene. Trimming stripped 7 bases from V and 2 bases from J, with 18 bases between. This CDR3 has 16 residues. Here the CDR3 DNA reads TGTGCCAGCAATTCGGACGGTTTAGGGGGCAATCAGCCCCAGCATTTT. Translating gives CASNSDGLGGNQPQHF.

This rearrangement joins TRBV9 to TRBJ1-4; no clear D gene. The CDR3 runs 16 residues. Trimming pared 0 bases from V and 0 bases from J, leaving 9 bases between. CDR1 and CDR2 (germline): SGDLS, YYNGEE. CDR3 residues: CASSVVVQATNEKLFF. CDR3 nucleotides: TGTGCCAGCAGCGTAGTGGTCCAGGCAACTAATGAAAAACTGTTTTTT.

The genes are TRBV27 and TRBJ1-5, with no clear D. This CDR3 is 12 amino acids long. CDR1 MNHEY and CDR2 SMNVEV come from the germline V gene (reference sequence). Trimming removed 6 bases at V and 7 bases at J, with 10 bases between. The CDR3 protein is CASSREGQPQHF. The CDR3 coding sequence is TGTGCCAGCAGCCGTGAGGGCCAGCCCCAGCATTTT.

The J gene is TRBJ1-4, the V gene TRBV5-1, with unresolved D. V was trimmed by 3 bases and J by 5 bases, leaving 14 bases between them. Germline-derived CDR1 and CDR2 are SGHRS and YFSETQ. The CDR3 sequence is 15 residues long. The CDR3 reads CASSYQAEANEKLFF. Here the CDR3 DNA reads TGCGCCAGCAGCTACCAGGCAGAGGCGAATGAAAAACTGTTTTTT.

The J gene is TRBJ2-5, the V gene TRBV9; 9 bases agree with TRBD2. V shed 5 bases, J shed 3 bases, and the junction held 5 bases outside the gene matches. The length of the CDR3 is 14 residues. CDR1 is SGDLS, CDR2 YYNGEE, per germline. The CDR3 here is CASSGRTSEETQYF. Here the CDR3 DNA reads TGTGCCAGCAGTGGCCGGACTAGCGAAGAGACCCAGTACTTC.

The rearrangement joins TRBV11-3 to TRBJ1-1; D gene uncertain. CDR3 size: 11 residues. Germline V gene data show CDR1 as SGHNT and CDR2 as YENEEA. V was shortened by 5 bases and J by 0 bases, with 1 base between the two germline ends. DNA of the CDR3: TGTGCCAGCAGCGTGAACACTGAAGCTTTCTTT. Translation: CASSVNTEAFF. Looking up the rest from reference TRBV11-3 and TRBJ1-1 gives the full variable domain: EAGVVQSPRYKIIEKKQPVAFWCNPISGHNTLYWYLQNLGQGPELLIRYENEEAVDDSQLPKDRFSAERLKGVDSTLKIQPAELGDSAVYLCASSVNTEAFFGQGTRLTVV.

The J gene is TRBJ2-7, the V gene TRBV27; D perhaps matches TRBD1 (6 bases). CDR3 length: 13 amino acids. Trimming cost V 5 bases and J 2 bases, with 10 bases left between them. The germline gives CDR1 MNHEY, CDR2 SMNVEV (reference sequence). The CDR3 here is CASSNRVTYEQYF. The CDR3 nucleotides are TGTGCCAGCAGTAACAGGGTCACCTACGAGCAGTACTTC.

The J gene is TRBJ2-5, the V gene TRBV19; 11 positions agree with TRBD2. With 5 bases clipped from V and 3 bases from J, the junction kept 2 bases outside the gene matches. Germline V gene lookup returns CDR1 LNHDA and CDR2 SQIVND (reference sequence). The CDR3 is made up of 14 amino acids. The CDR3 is CASSGGLAEETQYF. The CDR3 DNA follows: TGTGCCAGTAGTGGGGGACTAGCGGAAGAGACCCAGTACTTC. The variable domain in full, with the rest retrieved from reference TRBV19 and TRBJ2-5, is DGGITQSPKYLFRKEGQNVTLSCEQNLNHDAMYWYRQDPGQGLRLIYYSQIVNDFQKGDIAEGYSVSREKKESFPLTVTSAQKNPTAFYLCASSGGLAEETQYFGPGTRLLVL.

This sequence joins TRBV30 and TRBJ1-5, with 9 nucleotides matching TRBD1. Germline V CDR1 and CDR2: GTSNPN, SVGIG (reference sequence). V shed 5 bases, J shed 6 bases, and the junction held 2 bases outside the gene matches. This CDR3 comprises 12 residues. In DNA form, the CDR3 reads TGTGCCTGGGGGACAGGGTCTCAGCCCCAGCATTTT. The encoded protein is CAWGTGSQPQHF.

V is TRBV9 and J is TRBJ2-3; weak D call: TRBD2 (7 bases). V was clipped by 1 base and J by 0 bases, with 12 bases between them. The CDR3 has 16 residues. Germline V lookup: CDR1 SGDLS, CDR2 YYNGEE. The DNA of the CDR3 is TGTGCCAGCAGCGTATACGGGGGGCCCAGCACAGATACGCAGTATTTT. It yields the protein CASSVYGGPSTDTQYF.

In DNA, the CDR3 is TGTGCCATCAGTCTAGGAGATTCACCCCTCCACTTT. The encoded protein is CAISLGDSPLHF. This rearrangement joins TRBV10-3 to TRBJ1-6; no clear D gene. Germline CDR1 ENHRY, CDR2 SYGVKD. Deletions cut 5 bases from V and 8 bases from J, with 7 bases between. The CDR3 is made up of 12 amino acids.

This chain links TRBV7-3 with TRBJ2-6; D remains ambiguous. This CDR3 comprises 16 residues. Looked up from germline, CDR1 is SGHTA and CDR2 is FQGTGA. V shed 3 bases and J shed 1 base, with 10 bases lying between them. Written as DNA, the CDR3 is TGTGCCAGCAGCTTGGCTTCAACTTCTGGGGCCAACGTCCTGACTTTC. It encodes CASSLASTSGANVLTF.

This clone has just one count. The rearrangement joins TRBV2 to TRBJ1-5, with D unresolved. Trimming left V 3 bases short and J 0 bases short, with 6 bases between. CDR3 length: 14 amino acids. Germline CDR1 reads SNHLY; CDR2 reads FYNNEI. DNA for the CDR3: TGTGCCAGCAGTGATCGGTATAGCAATCAGCCCCAGCATTTT. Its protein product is CASSDRYSNQPQHF.